This TCR beta chain comes out of a study of T cells in Graves' hyperthyroidism and ophthalmopathy. Ophthalmopathy cases met thresholds of Clinical Activity Score at least 3, NOSPECS grade at least 4 and duration under 3 months. Lactation, pregnancy, other autoimmune disease or uncontrolled infection led to exclusion of patients. Together with thyroid ultrasound, orbital computed tomography, serum thyroxine and TRAb, clinical symptoms were used for diagnoses. Fresh peripheral blood, 10 ml, was the source of the PBMCs. The CDR3 is 13 residues long. Germline loops: CDR1 LNHNV, CDR2 YYDKDF (reference sequence). Trimming left V 4 bases short and J 5 bases short, with 11 bases between. Amplified TCR beta CDR3 regions derived from RNA transcripts. Carried out on the TCR CDR3, a first-round RT-PCR used the HTBI primer set. In TCRdb, the multiplex PCR reads were re-called with MiXCR into one record per CDR3 protein. The repertoire holds 490,000 or so distinct CDR3 sequences, with about 20% as singletons.

The J gene is TRBJ2-5, the V gene TRBV15; no clear D gene. The receptor comes from a woman aged 70 to 79 with Graves' ophthalmopathy. Sequenced material: blood. CDR3 nucleotide sequence: TGTGCCACCAGCATATGGGTAAGGGAGACCCAGTACTTC. Residues: CATSIWVRETQYF.